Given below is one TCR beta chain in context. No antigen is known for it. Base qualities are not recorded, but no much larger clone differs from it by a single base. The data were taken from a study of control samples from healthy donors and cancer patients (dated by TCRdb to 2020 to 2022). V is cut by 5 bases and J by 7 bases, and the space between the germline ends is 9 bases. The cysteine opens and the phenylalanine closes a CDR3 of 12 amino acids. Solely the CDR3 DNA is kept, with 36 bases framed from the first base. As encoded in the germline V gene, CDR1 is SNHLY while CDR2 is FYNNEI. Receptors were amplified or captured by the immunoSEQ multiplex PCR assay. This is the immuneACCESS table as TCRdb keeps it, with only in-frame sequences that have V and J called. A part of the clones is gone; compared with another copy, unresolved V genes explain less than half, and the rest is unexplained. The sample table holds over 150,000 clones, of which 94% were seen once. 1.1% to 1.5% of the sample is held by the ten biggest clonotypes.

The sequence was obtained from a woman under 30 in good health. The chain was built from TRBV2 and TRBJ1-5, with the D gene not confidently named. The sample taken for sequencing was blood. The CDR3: CASSPTGQPQHF. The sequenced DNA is TGTGCCAGCAGTCCCACCGGACAGCCCCAGCATTTT.